This TCR beta chain was captured in a study of blood T cell repertoires in COVID-19. TCRdb's copy holds only in-frame clones and misses some; the assay was immunoSEQ multiplex PCR. This table holds approximately 190,000 clones, approximately 90% found once. The CDR3 consists of 14 residues. V was pared by 6 bases and J by 5 bases, with 5 bases of the junction left unmatched. Germline-derived CDR1 and CDR2 are MNHEY and SVGAGI. The genes are TRBV6-5 and TRBJ2-7; 12 nucleotides match TRBD1. Input material: peripheral blood. The clonotype was recovered from a woman aged 40-49 years who had recovered from COVID-19. CDR3: CASSPGQGAHEQYF. DNA of the CDR3: TGTGCCAGCAGCCCGGGACAGGGGGCCCACGAGCAGTACTTC.